The clone carrying this TCR beta chain was counted once. As yet, its antigen is unknown. CDR1 KGHSH and CDR2 LQKENI come from the germline V gene. V lost 2 bases and J lost 3; bases outside the gene matches: 4. This CDR3 has 15 amino acids. The entry originates in a study of cytomegalovirus exposure and HLA in healthy donors. Notes on the study in general: A highly shared variant cluster was judged a likely technical artifact.

Primers for the PCR totalled 60 Vbeta and 13 Jbeta. Original analysis: Later analysis identified some 88 million unique TCR beta chains, approximately 11 million shared. The table came from immunoSEQ multiplex PCR; TCRdb's copy has only in-frame clones and leaves some out. V, J and clone size are those of that table, while D and trimming were read from the DNA. The top ten clones hold 5% to 5.5% of a sample with more than 70,000 clones, over 60% of them seen once. The source of this sequence is a man aged 25 to 40 in good health and CMV-seropositive. Material: PBMCs. V and J are TRBV18 and TRBJ2-4, with 7 bases matching TRBD1. CDR3 DNA: TGTGCCAGCTCACCATCGGGACAGCTCAAAAACATTCAGTACTTC. Amino acid sequence: CASSPSGQLKNIQYF.